This note documents a single TCR beta chain sequence. Trimming pared 2 bases from V and 1 base from J, leaving 5 bases between. From germline, CDR1 is SGHAT and CDR2 FQDESV (reference sequence). This CDR3 is built from 13 residues. The entry originates in a study of blood T cell repertoires in COVID-19. Study-level information: Nucleic acid was either cDNA or gDNA, and it came from T cells, B-cell-depleted T cells, or PBMCs.

Clones were read by immunoSEQ multiplex PCR, and TCRdb kept only the in-frame ones, dropping some. In the table there are some 340,000 clones, approximately 82% of which are singletons. This chain connects TRBV11-1 to TRBJ1-1; D unresolved. The sequencing sample was made of peripheral blood. The sequence came from a man under 40 with active or convalescent COVID-19. The DNA for the CDR3 is TGTGCCAGCAGCTTATACAGGAACACTGAAGCTTTCTTT. This gives the protein CASSLYRNTEAFF.